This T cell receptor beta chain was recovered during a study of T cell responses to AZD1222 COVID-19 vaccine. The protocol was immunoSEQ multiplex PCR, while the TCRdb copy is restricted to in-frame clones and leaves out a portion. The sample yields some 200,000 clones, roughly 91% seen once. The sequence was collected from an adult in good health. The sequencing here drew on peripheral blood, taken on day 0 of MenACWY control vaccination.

The CDR3 DNA reads TGTGCCACCAGCAATAGTTACAGGGGCGGGACTGAAGCTTTCTTT. This gives the protein CATSNSYRGGTEAFF. This chain connects TRBV15 to TRBJ1-1; 7 bases match TRBD1. From germline, CDR1 is LNHNV and CDR2 YYDKDF (reference sequence). The CDR3 has 15 amino acids. V was pared by 4 bases and J by 5 bases, with 10 bases of the junction left unmatched.